One and the same sample provided the 11 T cell receptor beta chains below, sequenced in a study of cytomegalovirus exposure and HLA in healthy donors. The study ran its PCR with 60 Vbeta and 13 Jbeta primers. Method: immunoSEQ multiplex PCR; TCRdb's copy keeps in-frame clones and lacks some. This sample's table has over 200,000 clones. Input material: PBMCs. All receptors derive from a woman in her 30s in good health and CMV-seropositive.

This chain connects TRBV5-4 to TRBJ2-7; perhaps TRBD2 as D (6 bases). This CDR3 is built from 13 residues. Germline V CDR1 and CDR2: SGHNT, YYREEE (reference sequence). The V and J ends lost 4 bases and 5 bases respectively, with 13 bases between them. The DNA for the CDR3 is TGTGCCAGCAGCCGGTGGGGGGTGGACGAGCAGTACTTC. It codes for CASSRWGVDEQYF.

V usage is TRBV4-2 and J usage is TRBJ2-7, with 10 bases that match TRBD2. Germline-derived CDR1 and CDR2 are LGHNA and YNFKEQ. The CDR3 runs 18 residues. J was trimmed by 7 bases and V by 4 bases; bases with no gene match: 19. The CDR3 DNA follows: TGTGCCAGCAGCCCATCGGGCCTAGCGGGAGTGGGCTTGGGGGAGCAGTACTTC. This gives the protein CASSPSGLAGVGLGEQYF.

The V and J genes are TRBV5-1 and TRBJ1-5; 8 bases align to TRBD1. The CDR3 has 15 residues. V trimming: 1 base; J trimming: 2 bases; junction bases outside the gene matches: 2. Per the germline V gene, CDR1 is SGHRS and CDR2 is YFSETQ. CDR3 sequence reads: CASSLTTGGNQPQHF. The CDR3 coding sequence is TGCGCCAGCAGCTTGACGACAGGGGGCAATCAGCCCCAGCATTTT.

V and J are TRBV30 and TRBJ2-7; no firm D call. Trimming left V 0 bases short and J 5 bases short, with 14 bases between. Germline values: CDR1 GTSNPN, CDR2 SVGIG (reference sequence). The CDR3 consists of 14 residues. The CDR3 loop is CAWSVRAIRNEQYF. The CDR3 DNA is TGTGCCTGGAGTGTACGAGCTATCCGCAACGAGCAGTACTTC.

The gene calls are TRBV5-6 and TRBJ2-3; D unclear. The V end was cut by 4 bases, the J end by 0 bases, with 6 bases between. The CDR3 is made up of 13 amino acids. Germline V CDR1 and CDR2: SGHDT, YYEEEE. CDR3 region: CASSDWSTDTQYF. The CDR3 DNA sequence: TGTGCCAGCAGCGACTGGAGCACAGATACGCAGTATTTT.

CDR3 loop: CASSLTGTYEQYF. For the CDR3, the DNA is TGTGCCAGCAGTTTGACAGGGACCTACGAGCAGTACTTC. The chain uses TRBV27 and TRBJ2-7, with 7 bases that match TRBD1. This CDR3 spans 13 amino acids. The junction had 1 base not matched to a gene; V was cut back by 3 bases and J by 2 bases. The germline V gene encodes CDR1 MNHEY and CDR2 SMNVEV (reference sequence).

The rearrangement links TRBV16 to TRBJ1-4; D unresolved. V lost 3 bases, J lost 4 bases, and 12 bases lay in between. Germline-derived CDR1 and CDR2 are KGHSY and FQNENV. The CDR3 runs to 15 residues. CDR3 DNA: TGTGCCAGCAGCCAGCATTTCGGGAATAATGAAAAACTGTTTTTT. This gives the protein CASSQHFGNNEKLFF.

The CDR3 region is CASSSSGGGPSYNEQFF. CDR3 bases: TGTGCCAGCAGCTCCTCCGGGGGAGGGCCCTCCTACAATGAGCAGTTCTTC. The V and J genes are TRBV7-2 and TRBJ2-1; 7 positions agree with TRBD2. The V gene end was trimmed by 4 bases and the J gene end by 0 bases; junction bases not matched to a gene: 9. Germline-derived CDR1 and CDR2 are SGHTA and FQGNSA. CDR3 size: 17 residues.

CDR3 coding DNA: TGTGCCAGCAGCGCTAGGGAGAGCTCCTACAATGAGCAGTTCTTC. Translation: CASSARESSYNEQFF. This chain links TRBV9 with TRBJ2-1, with D perhaps matching TRBD2 (5 bases). V dropped 3 bases and J dropped 0 bases, with 10 bases sitting between them. The CDR3 has 15 residues. Germline V gene data show CDR1 as SGDLS and CDR2 as YYNGEE. Combining the CDR3 with reference TRBV9 and TRBJ2-1 gives the whole variable domain DSGVTQTPKHLITATGQRVTLRCSPRSGDLSVYWYQQSLDQGLQFLIQYYNGEERAKGNILERFSAQQFPDLHSELNLSSLELGDSALYFCASSARESSYNEQFFGPGTRLTVL.

The J gene is TRBJ2-3, the V gene TRBV7-2; 11 nucleotides match TRBD2. The CDR3 consists of 16 residues. Germline-derived CDR1 and CDR2 are SGHTA and FQGNSA. V was clipped by 5 bases and J by 2 bases; unmatched bases: 6. This CDR3 is CASSLGLAGFTDTQYF. Written as DNA, the CDR3 is TGTGCCAGCAGCCTAGGACTAGCGGGCTTCACAGATACGCAGTATTTT.

J is TRBJ1-4 and V is TRBV18; 11 bases are shared with TRBD1. CDR1 and CDR2 from the germline V gene are KGHSH and LQKENI. The V gene end was trimmed by 6 bases and the J gene end by 7 bases; junction bases not matched to a gene: 4. The CDR3 runs 14 residues. The CDR3 is CASSGQGAREKLFF. The CDR3, as DNA: TGTGCCAGCTCCGGACAGGGGGCGCGTGAAAAACTGTTTTTT.